A single sample gave rise to the 25 T cell receptor beta chains below, sequenced in a study of blood T cell repertoires in COVID-19. Some clones are missing from TCRdb's copy, which holds only in-frame ones; the method was immunoSEQ multiplex PCR. Among 350,000 to 450,000 clones, about 90% were seen once, and the ten largest hold approximately 1.5%. The sequenced sample was PBMCs or T cells enriched from blood (not recorded which). Receptors were obtained from a woman in her thirties who had recovered from COVID-19.

The gene calls are TRBV21-1 and TRBJ1-2; the table assigns TRBD1, which was not confirmed against the DNA. TRBV21-1 is tagged as a pseudogene. The CDR3 length is 19 residues. The CDR3 nucleotides read TGTGCCAGCAGCTCCAAAAGACGCGACAGGGGTTCCGACCCGACTGGCTACACCTTC. It codes for CASSSKRRDRGSDPTGYTF.

The CDR3 protein is CASRSLTGGYNEQFF. In DNA form, the CDR3 reads TGTGCCAGCAGAAGTTTAACAGGGGGCTACAATGAGCAGTTCTTC. This chain links TRBV6-5 with TRBJ2-1; 8 nucleotides agree with TRBD1. The V and J ends lost 6 bases and 3 bases, in that order; junction bases with no gene match: 7. Germline CDR1 reads MNHEY; CDR2 reads SVGAGI. The CDR3 sequence is 15 residues long.

The chain has TRBV7-8 and TRBJ2-7; TRBD2 matches at 9 bases. The J segment lost 0 bases and the V segment lost 5 bases, leaving 5 bases of the junction unmatched. The CDR3 covers 15 residues. Per the germline V gene, CDR1 is SGHVS and CDR2 is FQNEAQ. CDR3 in amino acids: CASSPSGTYSYEQYF. For the CDR3, the DNA is TGTGCCAGCAGCCCTAGCGGGACATACTCCTACGAGCAGTACTTC.

The V gene is TRBV7-2, the J gene TRBJ2-7; 10 positions agree with TRBD1. The V gene end was trimmed by 4 bases and the J gene end by 1 base; junction bases not matched to a gene: 4. Germline CDR1 is SGHTA and CDR2 is FQGNSA. The CDR3 sequence is 15 residues long. The CDR3 protein is CASSYPGQGSYEQYF. CDR3 coding DNA: TGTGCCAGCAGCTACCCGGGACAGGGGTCCTACGAGCAGTACTTC.

The V gene is TRBV18, the J gene TRBJ2-2, with 9 bases aligning to TRBD1. This CDR3 region has 15 residues. Trimming at V came to 3 bases and at J to 2 bases, leaving 1 base not matched to a gene. CDR1 and CDR2 from the germline V gene are KGHSH and LQKENI. The CDR3 coding sequence is TGTGCCAGCTCACCGGACAGGGGAAACACCGGGGAGCTGTTTTTT. Its protein product is CASSPDRGNTGELFF.

The chain has TRBV30 and TRBJ1-5; D uncertain. The length of the CDR3 is 10 residues. CDR1 is GTSNPN, CDR2 SVGIG, per germline (reference sequence). V was clipped by 4 bases and J by 6 bases, with 4 bases between them. CDR3 sequence reads: CAWIGQPQHF. DNA for the CDR3: TGTGCCTGGATCGGTCAGCCCCAGCATTTT.

The chain combines TRBV29-1 with TRBJ2-1; TRBD2 might be the D (6 bases). This CDR3 contains 15 residues. Germline CDR1 is SQVTM and CDR2 is ANQGSEA. Trimming left V 5 bases short and J 9 bases short, with 23 bases between. The CDR3 sequence is CSVSLAITPSSEQFF. In DNA form, the CDR3 reads TGCAGCGTTTCGCTAGCGATCACCCCTAGCAGTGAGCAGTTCTTC.

This chain links TRBV24-1 with TRBJ2-2; 7 bases align to TRBD1. The J segment lost 6 bases and the V segment lost 5 bases, leaving 17 bases of the junction unmatched. Germline CDR1 is KGHDR and CDR2 is SFDVKD. The CDR3 totals 18 residues. CDR3 region: CATSAVLPGGSGAGELFF. CDR3 bases: TGTGCCACCAGTGCGGTTCTTCCAGGGGGTAGTGGAGCCGGGGAGCTGTTTTTT.

In DNA, the CDR3 is TGTGCTAGTGGCTCCGGGACAGCGAACACCGGGGAGCTGTTTTTT. Residues: CASGSGTANTGELFF. The genes are TRBV12-5 and TRBJ2-2, with 7 bases aligning to TRBD1. V lost 6 bases and J lost 0; bases outside the gene matches: 4. The CDR3 length is 15 residues. Germline V CDR1 and CDR2: LGHNT, FRNRAP.

The chain carries TRBV5-1 and TRBJ2-5; the match to TRBD2 covers 11 bases. Germline V gene lookup returns CDR1 SGHRS and CDR2 YFSETQ. This CDR3 spans 15 amino acids. Trimming took 4 bases from V and 1 from J; bases not matched to a gene: 3. The CDR3 DNA sequence: TGCGCCAGCAGCCGCGGGACTAGCGGCCAAGAGACCCAGTACTTC. The encoded protein is CASSRGTSGQETQYF.

The rearrangement links TRBV29-1 to TRBJ1-2; 9 bases align to TRBD1. This CDR3 is 15 amino acids long. CDR1 is SQVTM and CDR2 is ANQGSEA in the germline V gene. V shed 5 bases, J shed 2 bases, and the junction held 9 bases outside the gene matches. The CDR3 DNA sequence: TGCAGCGTTCGGGAAGTGGGACAGGGAAACTATGGCTACACCTTC. Its translation: CSVREVGQGNYGYTF.

This chain uses TRBV5-1 with TRBJ2-7, with a tentative D call TRBD2 (5 bases). In germline, CDR1 is SGHRS, CDR2 YFSETQ. Trimming took 0 bases from V and 4 from J, leaving 14 bases between them. This CDR3 spans 15 amino acids. CDR3 sequence: CASSLGSMRGYEQYF. In DNA, the CDR3 is TGCGCCAGCAGCTTGGGCAGTATGCGAGGGTACGAGCAGTACTTC.

The rearrangement uses TRBV30 and TRBJ2-2, with 7 positions matching TRBD2. Trimming at V came to 5 bases and at J to 6 bases, leaving 9 bases not matched to a gene. The CDR3 extends over 14 amino acids. The germline CDR1 and CDR2 sequences are GTSNPN and SVGIG (reference sequence). CDR3 sequence: CAWDAGVFSGELFF. The CDR3 coding sequence is TGTGCCTGGGATGCGGGGGTTTTTTCCGGGGAGCTGTTTTTT.

The chain uses TRBV18 and TRBJ2-3, with 7 bases lining up with TRBD1. The germline V gene encodes CDR1 KGHSH and CDR2 LQKENI. The trim removed 6 bases at V and 7 bases at J, leaving 19 bases unmatched. The CDR3 runs 17 residues. For the CDR3, the DNA is TGTGCCAGCTCTCAACTCCGGGACAGTCATAATTTGAATACGCAGTATTTT. It encodes CASSQLRDSHNLNTQYF.

This clone was picked up one time. V is TRBV5-1 and J is TRBJ2-1; D might be TRBD1 (6 bases). The V gene's germline CDR1 is SGHRS and CDR2 YFSETQ. Trimming pared 1 base from V and 6 bases from J, leaving 11 bases between. CDR3 length: 14 residues. The CDR3 reads CASSLNRVGNEQFF. The CDR3 DNA reads as TGCGCCAGCAGCTTGAACAGGGTGGGCAATGAGCAGTTCTTC.

This chain joins TRBV20-1 and TRBJ2-3; 7 bases line up with TRBD2. Germline CDR1 and CDR2: DFQATT and SNEGSKA (reference sequence). The CDR3 extends over 12 amino acids. J gave up 5 bases and V 3 bases, and 2 bases lay outside the gene matches. The CDR3 DNA reads as TGCAGTGCTAGTGGGGGGGGAGATACGCAGTATTTT. It yields the protein CSASGGGDTQYF.

The rearrangement uses TRBV10-3 and TRBJ2-5; possible D gene TRBD2, 6 bases. Germline V gives CDR1 ENHRY, CDR2 SYGVKD. CDR3 length equals 16 residues. V was clipped by 1 base and J by 5 bases, with 17 bases between them. CDR3 in DNA: TGTGCCATCAGTGAGTACGGGGAGGACCTCGGGGAGACCCAGTACTTC. This sequence encodes CAISEYGEDLGETQYF.

This chain uses TRBV7-9 with TRBJ2-1; TRBD2 aligns across 10 bases. The CDR3 consists of 15 residues. V was clipped by 5 bases and J by 8 bases; unmatched bases: 9. Germline V gives CDR1 SEHNR, CDR2 FQNEAQ (reference sequence). CDR3: CASSTGLAVEDEQFF. CDR3 nucleotide sequence: TGTGCCAGCAGCACTGGACTAGCGGTGGAAGATGAGCAGTTCTTC.

V usage is TRBV9 and J usage is TRBJ2-3; 8 bases fit TRBD2. The CDR3 runs 16 residues. After removal of 4 bases from V and 6 bases from J, the junction contained 13 bases not matched to a gene. CDR1 and CDR2 (germline): SGDLS, YYNGEE. The CDR3 is CASSPGGGGSWDTQYF. CDR3 DNA: TGTGCCAGCAGCCCGGGGGGCGGGGGGTCCTGGGATACGCAGTATTTT.

The chain carries TRBV6-1 and TRBJ2-7, with D perhaps TRBD1 (6 bases). V lost 0 bases, J lost 0 bases, and 12 bases lay in between. This CDR3 comprises 16 residues. From germline, CDR1 is MNHNS and CDR2 SASEGT. Here the CDR3 DNA reads TGTGCCAGCAGTGAAGCGCCAGACAGGTTCTCCTACGAGCAGTACTTC. This sequence encodes CASSEAPDRFSYEQYF.

The V and J genes are TRBV3-1 (or the pseudogene TRBV3-2) and TRBJ2-1; 7 bases match TRBD1. The CDR3 is 15 residues long. Germline CDR1 reads LGHDT; CDR2 reads YNNKEL (reference sequence). The junction had 9 bases not matched to a gene; V was cut back by 10 bases and J by 0 bases. The DNA of the CDR3 is TGTGCCACAAGCAGGGGGATAGTCTCCTACAATGAGCAGTTCTTC. Its protein is CATSRGIVSYNEQFF.

This chain joins TRBV28 and TRBJ1-1; TRBD1 aligns across 8 bases. Germline-derived CDR1 and CDR2 are MDHEN and SYDVKM. The CDR3 has 15 amino acids. The trim removed 6 bases at V and 3 bases at J, leaving 9 bases unmatched. In DNA, the CDR3 is TGTGCCAGCAGGGATGCAGGGGGCCGCGACACTGAAGCTTTCTTT. It is translated as CASRDAGGRDTEAFF.

CDR3 DNA: TGTGCCAGCAGTTCTTCCACTCGGCCCCAGCATTTT. It specifies CASSSSTRPQHF. The rearrangement links TRBV12-3 or TRBV12-4 to TRBJ1-5, with unresolved D. The CDR3 extends over 12 amino acids. V was shortened by 4 bases and J by 9 bases, with 10 bases between the two germline ends.

V usage is TRBV30 and J usage is TRBJ2-2, with a weak D call TRBD2 (5 bases). Trimming took off 3 bases at V and 8 bases at J, with 22 bases between the two ends. CDR1 and CDR2 from the germline V gene are GTSNPN and SVGIG (reference sequence). The CDR3 totals 16 residues. The CDR3 protein is CAWRNAPERRGGELFF. CDR3 coding DNA: TGTGCCTGGAGGAATGCCCCGGAGCGCCGAGGGGGGGAGCTGTTTTTT. The complete variable domain, with remaining parts taken from reference TRBV30 and TRBJ2-2, reads SQTIHQWPATLVQPVGSPLSLECTVEGTSNPNLYWYRQAAGRGLQLLFYSVGIGQISSEVPQNLSASRPQDRQFILSSKKLLLSDSGFYLCAWRNAPERRGGELFFGEGSRLTVL.

The chain employs TRBV6-5 and TRBJ2-5; D is unclear. V lost 6 bases and J lost 9, with 23 bases in between. The CDR3 runs to 15 residues. In germline, CDR1 is MNHEY, CDR2 SVGAGI. CDR3 in amino acids: CASRPALALVAAQYF. DNA for the CDR3: TGTGCCAGCAGGCCTGCCCTCGCCCTCGTAGCAGCCCAGTACTTC.